The 22 T cell receptor beta chains below come from one sample, sequenced in a study of blood T cells in healthy people across ages. For the second PCR, which ran for roughly 6 to 11 cycles, a sample-barcoded 5' primer and a J-beta primer mix were used. From the 5' RACE reads, TCRdb called clonotypes with MiXCR, one entry per CDR3 protein. The repertoire includes 1,500,000 or so distinct CDR3 sequences, 35% to 45% of them detected once, and less than 5% sits in the top ten. The sequenced material came from blood. The receptors stem from a woman aged 18-29 years in good health.

This chain connects TRBV30 to TRBJ1-2; TRBD1 is a possible D gene (6 bases). V was clipped by 3 bases and J by 4 bases, with 15 bases between them. The CDR3 sequence is 14 residues long. The germline CDR1 and CDR2 sequences are GTSNPN and SVGIG (reference sequence). The chain's CDR3 is CAWSGQGNGYGYTF. CDR3 nucleotide sequence: TGTGCCTGGAGCGGGCAGGGGAACGGCTATGGCTACACCTTC. The variable domain in full, completed from reference TRBV30 and TRBJ1-2, reads SQTIHQWPATLVQPVGSPLSLECTVEGTSNPNLYWYRQAAGRGLQLLFYSVGIGQISSEVPQNLSASRPQDRQFILSSKKLLLSDSGFYLCAWSGQGNGYGYTFGSGTRLTVV.

The rearrangement joins TRBV4-1 to TRBJ1-1; TRBD1 might be the D (5 bases). The V end was cut by 2 bases, the J end by 3 bases, with 13 bases between. Germline V gene lookup returns CDR1 MGHRA and CDR2 YSYEKL. The CDR3 is 15 residues long. The CDR3 here is CASSQIIGEDTEAFF. The CDR3 nucleotides read TGCGCCAGCAGCCAAATCATAGGGGAGGACACTGAAGCTTTCTTT.

The chain combines TRBV24-1 with TRBJ2-7, with a tentative D call TRBD2 (6 bases). Trimming left V 8 bases short and J 7 bases short, with 20 bases between. Germline V gives CDR1 KGHDR, CDR2 SFDVKD. This CDR3 is 14 amino acids long. The DNA for the CDR3 is TGTGCCACCAATCCGGGGACTTCCTACAATGAGCAGTACTTC. Translation: CATNPGTSYNEQYF.

The J gene is TRBJ2-7, the V gene TRBV12-3 or TRBV12-4; 8 bases fit TRBD2. The J call may be incorrect, as the DNA end agrees better with TRBJ2-5. The CDR3 runs 14 residues. Written as DNA, the CDR3 is TGTGCCAGCACCTTTAGCGGGGAACGGGAGACCCAGTACTTC. Protein sequence: CASTFSGERETQYF.

The sample holds many counts of this clonotype. The chain joins TRBV10-3 to TRBJ1-6; D gene ambiguous. Germline V CDR1 and CDR2: ENHRY, SYGVKD. The CDR3 is 17 amino acids. V dropped 0 bases and J dropped 9 bases, with 18 bases sitting between them. CDR3 sequence (DNA): TGTGCCATCAGTGAGTCGTGGACGGCCTTATCGAGTTCACCCCTCCACTTT. Translation: CAISESWTALSSSPLHF.

Here the CDR3 reads CSVGGRKGWTEAFF. The CDR3 DNA reads TGCAGCGTTGGGGGCAGAAAGGGATGGACTGAAGCTTTCTTT. The chain carries TRBV29-1 and TRBJ1-1; perhaps TRBD1 as D (5 bases). CDR1 is SQVTM, CDR2 ANQGSEA, per germline. The CDR3 totals 14 residues. V shed 4 bases and J shed 5 bases, with 17 bases lying between them.

This chain uses TRBV29-1 with TRBJ2-7, with 7 bases fitting TRBD2. This CDR3 has 12 amino acids. With 7 bases clipped from V and 6 bases from J, the junction kept 9 bases outside the gene matches. In germline, CDR1 is SQVTM, CDR2 ANQGSEA. CDR3 residues: CSASGVKGEQYF. The CDR3 DNA reads TGCAGCGCAAGCGGGGTGAAGGGCGAGCAGTACTTC.

This clonotype occurred many times. As DNA, the CDR3 is TGTGCCAGCAGTTTGGCCCGTCGCCGCTTCTATGGCTACACCTTC. Encoded protein: CASSLARRRFYGYTF. The gene calls are TRBV12-3 or TRBV12-4 and TRBJ1-2, with D uncertain. CDR3 length equals 15 residues. With 3 bases removed from V and 4 bases from J, the gap between germline ends came to 15 bases.

This clonotype was seen more than once but under ten times. The chain carries TRBV20-1 and TRBJ1-4; a possible D gene is TRBD1 (5 bases). This CDR3 comprises 15 residues. Trimming took 0 bases from V and 6 from J, leaving 14 bases between them. CDR1 is DFQATT, CDR2 SNEGSKA, per germline (reference sequence). The CDR3 DNA reads TGCAGTGCTAGAGATCCCGGAGGGGTTGATGAAAAACTGTTTTTT. Encoded protein: CSARDPGGVDEKLFF.

This clonotype was detected once. V gene TRBV7-9 combines with J gene TRBJ2-3; a weak D match, TRBD1 (6 bases). Germline CDR1 is SEHNR and CDR2 is FQNEAQ (reference sequence). V shed 5 bases and J shed 2 bases, with 11 bases lying between them. This CDR3 has 14 amino acids. This CDR3 reads CASSTGHYTDTQYF. CDR3 coding DNA: TGTGCCAGCAGCACAGGGCACTACACAGATACGCAGTATTTT. Combining the CDR3 with reference TRBV7-9 and TRBJ2-3 gives the whole variable domain DTGVSQNPRHKITKRGQNVTFRCDPISEHNRLYWYRQTLGQGPEFLTYFQNEAQLEKSRLLSDRFSAERPKGSFSTLEIQRTEQGDSAMYLCASSTGHYTDTQYFGPGTRLTVL.

The J gene is TRBJ2-5, the V gene TRBV12-3 or TRBV12-4; TRBD2 aligns across 12 bases. The CDR3 length is 15 residues. The V gene end was trimmed by 6 bases and the J gene end by 11 bases; junction bases not matched to a gene: 13. CDR3 region: CASSKTSGGGNEQYF. Here the CDR3 DNA reads TGTGCCAGCAGCAAGACTAGCGGGGGAGGGAATGAGCAGTACTTC.

Worth noting for this clonotype: A read error may produce the germline difference seen at one junction end. V and J are TRBV4-3 and TRBJ2-3; D is unclear. Germline V gene data show CDR1 as LGHNA and CDR2 as YSLEER. The CDR3 runs 13 residues. The CDR3 loop is CASSYGSSDMQYF. In nucleotides, the CDR3 is TGCGCCAGCAGCTATGGGTCCTCAGATATGCAGTATTTT.

CDR3 bases: TGCGCCAGCAGCCAAGGAGCAGGGAGGAGGAATGAGCAGTTCTTC. It specifies CASSQGAGRRNEQFF. The chain recombines TRBV4-3 with TRBJ2-1, with D perhaps TRBD2 (6 bases). The CDR3 has 15 amino acids. Deletions cut 1 base from V and 7 bases from J, with 14 bases between. CDR1 is LGHNA, CDR2 YSLEER, per germline.

Concerning this clonotype: One end of the junction is discordant with germline, which a read error may explain. The V and J genes are TRBV18 and TRBJ1-2, with D hard to call. CDR1 and CDR2 (germline): KGHSH, LQKENI. The CDR3 is made up of 15 amino acids. CDR3 sequence reads: CASSPPERAKYGYTF. For the CDR3, the DNA is TGTGCCAGCTCACCACCGGAGAGGGCTAAATATGGCTACACCTTC.

This chain connects TRBV10-1 to TRBJ2-3; 8 positions agree with TRBD2. CDR1 and CDR2 (germline): WNHNN, SYGVQD (reference sequence). With V trimmed by 5 bases and J by 2 bases, 12 bases remained unmatched. The CDR3 length is 17 residues. The CDR3 region is CASSTTTAGALTDTQYF. CDR3 nucleotide sequence: TGCGCCAGCAGTACAACCACAGCGGGGGCGCTCACAGATACGCAGTATTTT.

The chain has TRBV28 and TRBJ2-1; maybe TRBD2 (6 bases). From germline, CDR1 is MDHEN and CDR2 SYDVKM. The CDR3 is made up of 14 amino acids. Trimming cost V 5 bases and J 5 bases, with 13 bases left between them. CDR3: CASSNGGAHNEQFF. CDR3 sequence (DNA): TGTGCCAGCAGTAACGGGGGAGCACACAATGAGCAGTTCTTC.

This chain uses TRBV27 with TRBJ2-1; 13 bases align to TRBD2. V lost 2 bases and J lost 6; bases outside the gene matches: 4. Per germline, CDR1 MNHEY and CDR2 SMNVEV (reference sequence). The CDR3 totals 16 residues. The CDR3 here is CASSLLGTSGANEQFF. The CDR3 bases are TGTGCCAGCAGTTTACTCGGGACTAGCGGGGCCAATGAGCAGTTCTTC.

J is TRBJ2-2 and V is TRBV20-1; D call uncertain. With 3 bases removed from V and 4 bases from J, the gap between germline ends came to 15 bases. Germline CDR1 and CDR2: DFQATT and SNEGSKA (reference sequence). The length of the CDR3 is 15 residues. DNA of the CDR3: TGCAGTGCTAGTAATAACCCCGGCGCCACCGGGGAGCTGTTTTTT. Protein: CSASNNPGATGELFF.

The rearrangement joins TRBV6-5 to TRBJ1-2, with TRBD1 matching over 7 bases. CDR1 is MNHEY, CDR2 SVGAGI, per germline. With 3 bases clipped from V and 7 bases from J, the junction kept 5 bases outside the gene matches. This CDR3 comprises 13 residues. The DNA of the CDR3 is TGTGCCAGCAGTTATTCGACAGGGAGTGGCTACACCTTC. Translating it yields CASSYSTGSGYTF.

V is TRBV4-1 and J is TRBJ2-3; 10 nucleotides line up with TRBD2. Germline loops: CDR1 MGHRA, CDR2 YSYEKL. Trimming removed 1 base from V and 0 bases from J; junction bases left unmatched: 10. The CDR3 runs 19 residues. The CDR3 DNA follows: TGCGCCAGCAGCCAAGGACTAGCGGGTGGATATACTAGCACAGATACGCAGTATTTT. This encodes CASSQGLAGGYTSTDTQYF.

The table lists this clonotype with a count of one. At one end, the junction sequence differs from germline, possibly due to a read error. This chain links TRBV12-3 or TRBV12-4 with TRBJ1-5, with D unclear. There are 14 residues in the CDR3. The CDR3 DNA is TGTGCCAGCAGTCCCGCAGGTAGCAATCAGCTCCAGCATTTT. Its protein product is CASSPAGSNQLQHF.

This clonotype was seen only a few times. The V gene is TRBV20-1, the J gene TRBJ2-2; tentative D call: TRBD2 (5 bases). The V end was cut by 3 bases, the J end by 8 bases, with 13 bases between. The CDR3 is 13 amino acids. Germline V CDR1 and CDR2: DFQATT, SNEGSKA (reference sequence). CDR3 loop: CSASAGLSGELFF. The CDR3 DNA is TGCAGTGCTAGCGCGGGCCTGAGTGGGGAGCTGTTTTTT.